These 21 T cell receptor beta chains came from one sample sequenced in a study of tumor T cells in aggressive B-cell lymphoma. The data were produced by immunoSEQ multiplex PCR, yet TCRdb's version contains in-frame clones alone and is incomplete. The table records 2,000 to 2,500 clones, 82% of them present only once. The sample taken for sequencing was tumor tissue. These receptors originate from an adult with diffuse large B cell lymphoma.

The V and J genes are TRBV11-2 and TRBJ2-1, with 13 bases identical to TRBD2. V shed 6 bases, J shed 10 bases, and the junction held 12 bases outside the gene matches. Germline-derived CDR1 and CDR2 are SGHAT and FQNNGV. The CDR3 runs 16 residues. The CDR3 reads CASRITGTSGTAEQFF. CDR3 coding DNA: TGTGCCAGCAGAATCACCGGGACTAGCGGGACGGCAGAGCAGTTCTTC.

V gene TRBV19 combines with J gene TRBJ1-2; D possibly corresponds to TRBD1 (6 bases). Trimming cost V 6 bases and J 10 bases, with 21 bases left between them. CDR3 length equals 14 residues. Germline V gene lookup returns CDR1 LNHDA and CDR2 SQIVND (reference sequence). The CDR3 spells CASRNTILQGTYTF. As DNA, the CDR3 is TGTGCCAGTAGGAACACCATACTACAGGGCACCTACACCTTC. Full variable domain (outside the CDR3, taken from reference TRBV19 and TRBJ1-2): DGGITQSPKYLFRKEGQNVTLSCEQNLNHDAMYWYRQDPGQGLRLIYYSQIVNDFQKGDIAEGYSVSREKKESFPLTVTSAQKNPTAFYLCASRNTILQGTYTFGSGTRLTVV.

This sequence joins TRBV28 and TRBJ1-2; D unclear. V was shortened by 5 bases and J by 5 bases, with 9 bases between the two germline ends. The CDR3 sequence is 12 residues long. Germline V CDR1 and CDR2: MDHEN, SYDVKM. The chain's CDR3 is CASSPPGYGYTF. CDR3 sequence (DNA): TGTGCCAGCAGTCCTCCGGGATATGGCTACACCTTC.

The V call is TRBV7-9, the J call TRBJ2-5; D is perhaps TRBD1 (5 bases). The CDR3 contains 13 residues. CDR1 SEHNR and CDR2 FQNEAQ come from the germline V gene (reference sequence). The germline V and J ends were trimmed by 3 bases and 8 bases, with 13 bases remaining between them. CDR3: CASSFPVRDTQYF. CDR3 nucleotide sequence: TGTGCCAGCAGCTTCCCGGTCAGGGATACCCAGTACTTC. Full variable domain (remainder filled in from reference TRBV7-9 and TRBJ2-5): DTGVSQNPRHKITKRGQNVTFRCDPISEHNRLYWYRQTLGQGPEFLTYFQNEAQLEKSRLLSDRFSAERPKGSFSTLEIQRTEQGDSAMYLCASSFPVRDTQYFGPGTRLLVL.

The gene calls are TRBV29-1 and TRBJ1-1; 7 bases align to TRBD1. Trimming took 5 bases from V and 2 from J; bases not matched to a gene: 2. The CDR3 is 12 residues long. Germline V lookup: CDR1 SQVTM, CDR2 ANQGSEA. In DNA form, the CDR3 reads TGCAGCGTTAGGGACAGTAACACTGAAGCTTTCTTT. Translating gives CSVRDSNTEAFF.

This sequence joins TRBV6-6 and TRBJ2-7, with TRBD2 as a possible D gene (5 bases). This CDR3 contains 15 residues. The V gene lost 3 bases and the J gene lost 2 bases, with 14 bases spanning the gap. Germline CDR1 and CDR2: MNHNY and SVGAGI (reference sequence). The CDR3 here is CASSYYTGRTYEQYF. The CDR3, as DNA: TGTGCCAGCAGTTATTATACGGGAAGAACCTACGAGCAGTACTTC.

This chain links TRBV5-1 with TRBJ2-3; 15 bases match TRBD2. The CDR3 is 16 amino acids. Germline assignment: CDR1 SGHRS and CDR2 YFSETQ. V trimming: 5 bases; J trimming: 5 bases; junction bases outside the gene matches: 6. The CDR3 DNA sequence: TGCGCCAGCAGTCGATGGACTAGCGGGGGGGGAGATACGCAGTATTTT. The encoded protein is CASSRWTSGGGDTQYF.

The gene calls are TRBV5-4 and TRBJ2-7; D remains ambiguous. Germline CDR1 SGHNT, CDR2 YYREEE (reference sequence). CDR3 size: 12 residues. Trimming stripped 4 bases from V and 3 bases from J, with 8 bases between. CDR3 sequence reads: CASSLDFYEQYF. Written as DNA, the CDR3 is TGTGCCAGCAGCCTCGACTTCTACGAGCAGTACTTC.

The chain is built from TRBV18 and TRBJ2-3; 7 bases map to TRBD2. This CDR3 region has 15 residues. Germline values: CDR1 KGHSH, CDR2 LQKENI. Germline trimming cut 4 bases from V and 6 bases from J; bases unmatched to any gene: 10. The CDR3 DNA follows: TGTGCCAGCTCACGTGGCGGGAGTTTGTATGATACGCAGTATTTT. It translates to CASSRGGSLYDTQYF.

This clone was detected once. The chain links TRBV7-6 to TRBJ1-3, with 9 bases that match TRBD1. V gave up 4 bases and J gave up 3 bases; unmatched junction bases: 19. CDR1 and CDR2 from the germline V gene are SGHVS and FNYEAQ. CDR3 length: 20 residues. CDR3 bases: TGTGCCAGCAGCTCAACTCCCGAGCTACGGACAGGGGCCTTTGGAAACACCATATATTTT. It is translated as CASSSTPELRTGAFGNTIYF.

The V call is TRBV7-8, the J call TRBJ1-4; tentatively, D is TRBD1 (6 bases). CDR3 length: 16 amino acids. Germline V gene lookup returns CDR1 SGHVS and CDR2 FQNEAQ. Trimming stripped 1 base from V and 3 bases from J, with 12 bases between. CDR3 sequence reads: CASSLDRDGPNEKLFF. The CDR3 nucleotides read TGTGCCAGCAGCTTAGACAGGGACGGGCCTAATGAAAAACTGTTTTTT. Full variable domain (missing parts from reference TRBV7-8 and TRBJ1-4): GAGVSQSPRYKVAKRGQDVALRCDPISGHVSLFWYQQALGQGPEFLTYFQNEAQLDKSGLPSDRFFAERPEGSVSTLKIQRTQQEDSAVYLCASSLDRDGPNEKLFFGSGTQLSVL.

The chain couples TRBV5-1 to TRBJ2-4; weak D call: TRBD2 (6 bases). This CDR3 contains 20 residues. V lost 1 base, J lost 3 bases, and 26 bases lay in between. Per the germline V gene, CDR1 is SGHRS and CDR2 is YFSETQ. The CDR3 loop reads CASSLLIGGISPSDKNIQYF. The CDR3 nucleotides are TGCGCCAGCAGCTTGTTGATCGGCGGGATAAGTCCTTCCGACAAAAACATTCAGTACTTC.

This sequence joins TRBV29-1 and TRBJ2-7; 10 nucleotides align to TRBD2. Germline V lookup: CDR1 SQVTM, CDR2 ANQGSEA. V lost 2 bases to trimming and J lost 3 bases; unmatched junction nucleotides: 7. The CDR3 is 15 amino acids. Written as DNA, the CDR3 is TGCAGCGTTGAAACCCGTGTAGCGGGAGGCTACGAGCAGTACTTC. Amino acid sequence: CSVETRVAGGYEQYF.

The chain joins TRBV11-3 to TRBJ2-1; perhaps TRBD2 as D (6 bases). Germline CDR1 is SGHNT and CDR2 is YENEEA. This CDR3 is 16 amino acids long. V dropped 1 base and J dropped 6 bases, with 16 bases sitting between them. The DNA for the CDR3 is TGTGCCAGCAGCTTAGGAGGGGCGGGGTTGGCCAATGAGCAGTTCTTC. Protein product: CASSLGGAGLANEQFF.

The CDR3 protein is CATSRDWVARYETQYF. The CDR3 DNA sequence: TGTGCCACCAGCAGAGATTGGGTAGCCCGATATGAGACCCAGTACTTC. The rearrangement joins TRBV15 to TRBJ2-5; D uncertain. Deletions cut 0 bases from V and 5 bases from J, with 16 bases between. The CDR3 contains 16 residues. Germline CDR1 is LNHNV and CDR2 is YYDKDF (reference sequence).

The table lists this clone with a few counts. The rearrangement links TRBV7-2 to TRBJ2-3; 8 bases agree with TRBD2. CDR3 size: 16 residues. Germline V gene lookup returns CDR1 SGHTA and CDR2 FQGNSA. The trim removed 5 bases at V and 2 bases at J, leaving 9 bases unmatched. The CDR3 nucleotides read TGTGCCAGCAGCGCCCGGACTAGCACTCCCACAGATACGCAGTATTTT. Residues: CASSARTSTPTDTQYF.

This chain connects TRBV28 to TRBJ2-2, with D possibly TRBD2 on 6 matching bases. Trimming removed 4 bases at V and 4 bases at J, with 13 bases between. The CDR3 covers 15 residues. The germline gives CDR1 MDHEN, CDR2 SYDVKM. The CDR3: CASSSPGEITGELFF. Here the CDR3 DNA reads TGTGCCAGCAGTTCCCCGGGAGAGATCACCGGGGAGCTGTTTTTT.

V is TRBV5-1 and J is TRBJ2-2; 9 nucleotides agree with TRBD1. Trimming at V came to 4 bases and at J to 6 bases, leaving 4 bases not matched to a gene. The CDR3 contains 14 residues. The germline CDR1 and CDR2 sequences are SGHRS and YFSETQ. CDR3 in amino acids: CASSTWTGAGELFF. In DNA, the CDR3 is TGCGCCAGCAGCACCTGGACAGGGGCCGGGGAGCTGTTTTTT.

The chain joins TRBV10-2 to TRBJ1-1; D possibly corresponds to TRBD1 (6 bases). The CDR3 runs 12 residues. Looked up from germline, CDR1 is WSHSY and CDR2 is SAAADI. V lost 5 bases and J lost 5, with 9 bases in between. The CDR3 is CASSHRATEAFF. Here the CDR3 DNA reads TGCGCCAGCAGTCACAGGGCGACTGAAGCTTTCTTT.

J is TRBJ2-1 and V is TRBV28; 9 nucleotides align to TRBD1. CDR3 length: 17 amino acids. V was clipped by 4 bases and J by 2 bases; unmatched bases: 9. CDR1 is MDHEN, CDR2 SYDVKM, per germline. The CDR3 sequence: CASSSQGQGGAYNEQFF. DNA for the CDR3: TGTGCCAGCAGTTCCCAGGGACAGGGAGGGGCCTACAATGAGCAGTTCTTC.

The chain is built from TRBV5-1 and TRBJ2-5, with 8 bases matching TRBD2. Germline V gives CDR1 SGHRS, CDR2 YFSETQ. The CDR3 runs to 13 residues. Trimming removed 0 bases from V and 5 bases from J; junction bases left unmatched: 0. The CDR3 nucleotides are TGCGCCAGCAGCTTGGGCGGGGGGGAGACCCAGTACTTC. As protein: CASSLGGGETQYF.